This TCR beta chain emerged from a study of CD8 T cells in Susac syndrome. Whole-study results and caveats: The TCR sequencing and HLA analysis in the study involved a relatively small number of individuals, as the study acknowledged.

Germline V gene sequence: CDR1 SGHTS, CDR2 YDEGEE. V trimming: 0 bases; J trimming: 7 bases; junction bases outside the gene matches: 11. This CDR3 region has 16 residues. RNA totalling roughly 0.45 to 1 ug underwent reverse transcription with random hexamers. Amplification of TCR beta CDR3 used immunoSEQ multiplex PCR across 54 Vbeta and 13 Jbeta. TCRdb analysed the immunoSEQ multiplex PCR reads with MiXCR anew, one entry per CDR3 protein. The sample gives about 76,000 distinct CDR3 sequences, about 94% of which show up once; around 0.45% is in the top ten. The study sequenced TCR beta in blood CD8+ and CD4+ T cells. Negative magnetic isolation gave CD8+ and CD4+ cells; FACS enriched CD8+ TEMRA. Notes on this clonotype: Its antigen is unknown.

The chain is built from TRBV5-8 and TRBJ1-2; 8 nucleotides match TRBD1. The material sequenced was CD8+ T cells from PBMCs. This TCR was sampled from a human donor with Susac syndrome. The CDR3 sequence is CASSLARQGSVGGYTF. CDR3 coding DNA: TGTGCCAGCAGCTTGGCCCGACAGGGGAGTGTGGGTGGCTACACCTTC. The variable domain in full, completed from reference TRBV5-8 and TRBJ1-2, reads EAGVTQSPTHLIKTRGQQATLRCSPISGHTSVYWYQQALGLGLQFLLWYDEGEERNRGNFPPRFSGRQFPNYSSELNVNALELEDSALYLCASSLARQGSVGGYTFGSGTRLTVV.